This T cell receptor (beta chain) is from a study of cytomegalovirus exposure and HLA in healthy donors (dated by TCRdb to about 2017). General notes on the study: An earlier analysis of about 560 of the donors reported 250 to 350 Gb of sequence data and 117 million unique TCR beta sequences obtained from roughly 170 million T cells. Around 320 gigabases of sequencing data and around 87 million unique TCR sequences were included in an early release covering about 700 HLA-typed donors. The genetic ancestry cluster associated with self-reported Caucasian donors included 81% of the roughly 410 genotyped donors. The study was designed to test whether signatures of past pathogen exposure could be identified by cataloging public T cell receptors. Using immunosequencing, the study profiled T cell repertoires from about 610 subjects and related those repertoires to cytomegalovirus serostatus. Besides the first cohort of about 730 subjects, a separate validation cohort made up of 95 to 150 different subjects was used. To predict cytomegalovirus infection status, the study combined high-throughput TCR immunosequencing, statistical association of individual TCRs with disease status, and machine learning. A later analysis re-examined previously published TCR beta repertoires from more than 650 donors and added high-resolution HLA genotyping to investigate patterns of TCR occurrence. Rather than drawing on any new phenotypic data, the later analysis identified candidate immune exposures from TCR beta sequences and the way those sequences occurred across donors. An earlier analysis of around 540 of the donors applied high-throughput TCR beta sequencing to assess whether each TCR beta V gene segment acted as functional or pseudogenic. Donor age, sex, ethnicity and CMV serostatus were collected together with the repertoire data. In a later genetic analysis, genome-wide SNP genotypes for about 55% of the roughly 700 donors were used, and that subset was treated as a discovery cohort. All discovery cohort repertoires had been generated on a single sequencing platform. HLA typing included class I and class II loci at four-digit resolution. The number of typed donors differed by locus: about 620-630 for A, B, C, DRB1 and DQB1; some 540 for DQA1; 606 for DPA1; and some 450 for DPB1. A handful of DR-DQ haplotypes were treated as single units for association and clustering because of strong linkage in the cohort. Among some 400 genotyped donors of the cohort, an average of roughly 230,000 unique TCR beta nucleotide sequences was sequenced per donor, of which roughly 18% were non-productive. The investigation overall reported the following: A further reported finding was that TCR beta sequences accurately predicted the HLA-A and HLA-B alleles for most subjects in the first cohort. V-gene and J-gene trimming of TCR beta chains was associated with a missense DCLRE1C variant in a later genetic analysis, and the association was replicated in an independent cohort. Most TCR sequences were seen in very few donors, while some public TCRs were found in many individuals. In a later genetic analysis, fewer N-insertions in productive TCRs were reported among donors in an Asian-associated ancestry cluster than the roughly 700-donor mean. Strong co-occurrence of HLA alleles, especially DR and DQ, made assigning TCR associations to individual alleles difficult. The presence/absence analyses assumed that sequencing depth was roughly uniform across donors, and that assumption may not be true. In vitro tests confirmed that three of the cytomegalovirus-associated TCR beta chains recognize cytomegalovirus antigens. In a later analysis, HLA-associated TCR beta chains were found to be more clonally expanded and to have lower generation probabilities than equally common non-associated chains. A later analysis associated approximately 17,000 TCR beta sequences with specific HLA alleles at a false discovery rate of 0.05. Correlated functional status among segregating V segments might be attributable to linkage disequilibrium, but an unknown experimental factor could not be ruled out. A later analysis found that most CMV-associated TCR beta chains appeared HLA-restricted, with HLA associations seemingly driven largely by CMV exposure. The classifier was reported to diagnose cytomegalovirus status with high specificity and sensitivity in both the original and validation cohorts. In an earlier analysis of some 540 of the donors, most TCR beta V segments appeared in productive rearrangements about 87% or about 30% of the time, broadly matching IMGT annotations. The only immune exposure information available for the cohort was CMV serostatus. Several of the top co-occurrence clusters appeared to be linked to parvovirus B19, influenza, CMV and Epstein-Barr virus, according to a later analysis. A cluster of highly shared sequence variants was judged likely to represent a technical artifact of the sequencing pipeline. Because the 87-base-pair reads could not distinguish some IMGT-functional V segments, including TRBV6-2 and TRBV6-3, those segments were excluded. The authors suggested that the approach could potentially be extended to other disease states and immunological phenotypes. In this cohort, only TCR beta chains were sequenced, and detectable features were limited by the absence of alpha or paired-chain data. Because HLA typing was missing for some donors at each locus, association tests included only the typed subset. In a later analysis, the rate of TCR association differed among HLA loci, with DRB1 alleles having the most associated TCRs and HLA-C alleles having the fewest. The study listed 164 TCR beta chains as associated with cytomegalovirus. Because counts were too low, some 16 rarely observed V segments, including chromosome 9 orphons, were excluded from the earlier analysis of 587 of the donors.

Libraries were built with the immunoSEQ multiplex PCR assay. For the multiplex PCR, a mixture combining 60 forward primers for TCR Vbeta segments and 13 reverse primers for TCR Jbeta segments was used. A multiplex PCR assay on genomic DNA amplified the CDR3 region of rearranged TCR beta genes. Amplified TCR beta libraries were sequenced as 87-base-pair reads on the Illumina HiSeq System. On the authors' methods: A later analysis tallied tens of millions of unique TCR beta chains across the 666 repertoires, and about 10 million of those chains were shared by two or more donors. To remove PCR and sequencing errors, raw reads were error-corrected and collapsed into unique sequences using a nearest-neighbor algorithm that merged closely related sequences. Alignment of CDR3 sequences to IMGT reference sequences was used to assign V, D and J gene segments. Each retained sequence needed at least a six-nucleotide match to both a V gene segment and a J gene segment. Rearrangements were classified as productive when the CDR3 lacked stop codons and remained in frame with V and J, and all other rearrangements were classified as non-productive. Following IMGT convention, CDR3 was defined as the stretch from the second conserved V-encoded cysteine up to the conserved J-encoded phenylalanine. The earlier analysis of about 570 of the donors excluded any sequence lacking an unambiguous match to a single V gene segment. An earlier analysis of under 750 of the donors called V segments functional above 56.7% productive rearrangements and segregating when the between-donor standard deviation exceeded 5%. To diagnose cytomegalovirus status from the catalog of TCR beta chain sequences, a statistical classification framework was built. V and J gene assignment, in a later analysis, came from comparing TCR nucleotide sequences with IMGT/GENE-DB human TR gene sequences. In a later analysis, CDR3 sequences and most-parsimonious VDJ recombination scenarios were assigned using the TCRdist pipeline. A later analysis defined each TCR beta chain by its CDR3 amino acid sequence plus V-gene family, and excluded reads lacking a unique V-gene family. To address suspected cross-contamination and a sequencing artifact, a later analysis removed approximately 590 highly shared, low-generation-probability nucleotide sequences. For each public chain, a later analysis derived a clonal expansion index from normalized ranks of inferred template counts within each repertoire. In a later analysis, generation probabilities were computed using a VDJ recombination model fitted to out-of-frame rearrangements, and the results were checked against IGoR. A later analysis scored TCR-TCR, TCR-HLA and TCR-CMV co-occurrence with hypergeometric tests, applying a repertoire-size bias correction to TCR pairs. False discovery rates were estimated in a later analysis by permuting HLA or CMV assignments 20 times. A later analysis grouped co-occurring TCRs with DBSCAN, adding TCRdist sequence similarity when clustering within HLA-allele-positive subsets. Co-occurrence clustering excluded repertoires with fewer than 30,000 or more than 120,000 public chains, plus five with anomalous nucleotide sharing. In its TCRdb copy, this immuneACCESS table keeps in-frame sequences only and misses some clones. Where compared with another copy, unresolved V genes explain less than half of these, and the others have no known cause. The V and J calls and clone size are taken from that table; D and trimming were inferred from the DNA. The sample table contains about 150,000 clones; only one count was recorded for 65% to 85% of them. Together, the top ten hold roughly 3.5% of the sample.

In total, roughly 710 healthy bone marrow donors made up the cohort. Cohort members were all nominally healthy when sampled, although unrecorded immune exposures were likely present. The donor was CMV seronegative and was included in the group of several hundred seronegative cohort members. Each donor provided a peripheral blood sample, and peripheral blood mononuclear cells were used for TCR beta sequencing. Genomic DNA was extracted from the blood cell samples with the Qiagen DNeasy Blood Extraction Kit. CDR3 length: 12 amino acids, cysteine to phenylalanine. Only CDR3 DNA is held: 36 bases, read in frame from base 1. Relative to germline, V is 2 bases shorter and J is 5 bases shorter, with 7 bases between their ends. Based on the germline V gene (reference sequence), the CDR1 and CDR2 sequences are SGHAT and FQDESV. About this clone itself: Its antigen is not yet known. No base quality values were provided; no much bigger clone lies one nucleotide off.

The clonotype comes from a male donor in good health and CMV-seronegative. The source material was PBMCs. Recombination connected TRBV11-1 to TRBJ2-7; a tentative D call is TRBD1 (6 bases match). The CDR3 protein sequence reads: CASSLYRDEQYF. The DNA sequence is TGTGCCAGCAGCTTATACAGGGACGAGCAGTACTTC.